This T cell receptor (beta chain) was observed in a study of T-cell reconstitution after alpha-beta-depleted transplantation in children. Study findings and constraints: After one year, T-cell counts and TCRbeta diversity mostly came from new T cells. From surviving recipient T cells and thymic progenitors came the high day-60 TCRbeta diversity observed in some patients. As was reported, about two months after transplant, alpha-beta T cells came from several hundred expanded graft clones.

V dropped 6 bases and J dropped 9; count of bases not matched to a gene: 11. Germline loops: CDR1 SEHNR, CDR2 FQNEAQ (reference sequence). The CDR3 contains 14 residues. As it was prepared, the TCRbeta library received unique molecular identifiers. TCRdb called the PCR reads again in MiXCR, with one record for every CDR3 protein. Among about 500,000 distinct CDR3 sequences listed, approximately 10% were seen once. Many counts were recorded for this clonotype. The antigen is not known. The sequences come from PBMCs, mostly from graft donor cells, collected 180 days after TCRalphabeta/CD19-depleted stem cell transplant. The chain links TRBV7-9 to TRBJ1-5; 7 bases map to TRBD1. The receptor was derived from a female patient under 10 years old who had a stem cell transplant for aplastic anemia, so the T cells may come from the graft donor. CDR3 DNA: TGTGCCAGCAGTGGGACAGCCCCGCGGGGGCCCCAGCATTTT. Its protein is CASSGTAPRGPQHF.